A single sample is the source of the 3 T cell receptor beta chains below, sequenced in a study of blood T cell repertoires in COVID-19. The data were produced by immunoSEQ multiplex PCR, yet TCRdb's version contains in-frame clones alone and is incomplete. The table lists 200,000 to 250,000 clones, less than 90% of them singletons. Sequenced sample: peripheral blood. All receptors derive from a woman of 80 years or more with active or convalescent COVID-19.

The chain carries TRBV18 and TRBJ2-7; 7 bases fit TRBD2. V shed 4 bases, J shed 7 bases, and the junction held 19 bases outside the gene matches. The CDR3 length is 17 residues. Germline V gene data show CDR1 as KGHSH and CDR2 as LQKENI. As DNA, the CDR3 is TGTGCCAGCTCACTCAAATTTGCGGGAGAGCGCTTGCTGGAGCAGTACTTC. It translates to CASSLKFAGERLLEQYF.

This sequence joins TRBV5-1 and TRBJ1-3; D gene unclear. This CDR3 region has 15 residues. The germline V gene encodes CDR1 SGHRS and CDR2 YFSETQ. Trimming cost V 0 bases and J 7 bases, with 14 bases left between them. The CDR3 protein is CASSLGLGNRNTIYF. DNA for the CDR3: TGCGCCAGCAGCTTGGGACTTGGCAACCGCAACACCATATATTTT.

This chain joins TRBV29-1 and TRBJ2-7; D not certain. The CDR3 runs 12 residues. The V end was cut by 4 bases, the J end by 0 bases, with 7 bases between. Germline loops: CDR1 SQVTM, CDR2 ANQGSEA. In DNA form, the CDR3 reads TGCAGCGTTGCAGCGAGCTCCTACGAGCAGTACTTC. Protein sequence: CSVAASSYEQYF.